Presented here are 8 T cell receptor beta chains from one specimen sequenced in a study of shared clonotypes between healthy human individuals. Sequenced by immunoSEQ multiplex PCR; TCRdb stores in-frame clones only, minus some. The sample includes about 380,000 clones, approximately 96% seen only once; the top ten take approximately 0.3%. Sequenced material: memory CD8+ T cells sorted from blood. Subset of the sample: CD45RO+ cells pooled with CCR7-negative TemRA cells. Receptors originate from a man aged 25 to 40 in good health.

The V and J genes are TRBV30 and TRBJ2-1, with D tentatively TRBD1 (6 bases). The germline V gene has CDR1 GTSNPN and CDR2 SVGIG (reference sequence). V gave up 2 bases and J gave up 2 bases, with 10 bases separating them. The CDR3 totals 14 residues. The CDR3 reads CAWSPSGAYNEQFF. CDR3 sequence (DNA): TGTGCCTGGAGTCCATCAGGGGCCTACAATGAGCAGTTCTTC.

The CDR3 loop is CASSFLGHEQYF. The CDR3, as DNA: TGCGCCAGCAGCTTCCTCGGGCACGAGCAGTACTTC. The J gene is TRBJ2-7, the V gene TRBV5-1; D uncertain. The V end was cut by 2 bases, the J end by 5 bases, with 8 bases between. The CDR3 runs 12 residues. Per germline, CDR1 SGHRS and CDR2 YFSETQ.

In nucleotides, the CDR3 is TGTGCCAGCAGTGATAAGGGGGGGACAGGTCTCAATCAGCCCCAGCATTTT. Translating it yields CASSDKGGTGLNQPQHF. The chain recombines TRBV6-1 with TRBJ1-5; 8 bases map to TRBD1. Germline CDR1 and CDR2: MNHNS and SASEGT. After removal of 3 bases from V and 3 bases from J, the junction contained 10 bases not matched to a gene. CDR3 length equals 17 residues.

The chain has TRBV19 and TRBJ2-2; perhaps TRBD1 as D (6 bases). V was cut by 9 bases and J by 2 bases, with 13 bases left in between. CDR1 LNHDA and CDR2 SQIVND come from the germline V gene (reference sequence). The CDR3 is 14 amino acids. CDR3 residues: CASLSRGNTGELFF. CDR3 DNA: TGTGCCAGCCTCAGCAGGGGAAACACCGGGGAGCTGTTTTTT.

The genes are TRBV2 and TRBJ1-5, with a possible D match to TRBD1 (5 bases). Trimming took 4 bases from V and 0 from J, leaving 10 bases between them. CDR1 and CDR2 (germline): SNHLY, FYNNEI. There are 15 residues in the CDR3. The CDR3 bases are TGTGCCAGCAGTGGAGGGGCGTATAGCAATCAGCCCCAGCATTTT. Encoded protein: CASSGGAYSNQPQHF.

The chain recombines TRBV21-1 with TRBJ1-5; the table names TRBD1, a call not compared with the DNA. TRBV21-1 is marked as a pseudogene. The CDR3 contains 13 residues. Here the CDR3 DNA reads TGTGCCAGCAGCAAAGACAGGGATCAGCCCCAGCATTTT. Residues: CASSKDRDQPQHF.

The J gene is TRBJ1-2, the V gene TRBV29-1; D possibly corresponds to TRBD1 (5 bases). This CDR3 has 13 amino acids. Trimming took 7 bases from V and 8 from J, leaving 20 bases between them. Germline CDR1 reads SQVTM; CDR2 reads ANQGSEA. For the CDR3, the DNA is TGCAGCGGGGTACGGAGCTCCTCAGGGGGCTACACCTTC. It specifies CSGVRSSSGGYTF.

A word on this clone: In the same sample, other DNA sequences code for this CDR3. This rearrangement joins TRBV30 to TRBJ1-2; D is perhaps TRBD1 (6 bases). Germline CDR1 GTSNPN, CDR2 SVGIG (reference sequence). The V end lost 4 bases, the J end lost 4 bases, and 10 bases lay between the germline ends. The CDR3 spans 12 residues. This CDR3 is CAWTGGVYGYTF. CDR3 coding DNA: TGTGCCTGGACGGGGGGCGTCTATGGCTACACCTTC.